What follows are 5 T cell receptor beta chains derived from one specimen sequenced in a study of blood T cell repertoires in COVID-19 (dated by TCRdb to the early 2020s). Library construction relied on the immunoSEQ multiplex PCR assay. TCRdb re-hosts the immuneACCESS table, in-frame sequences only. Its copies lack some clones; in the studies checked, an unresolved V gene accounts for under half of them, and the cause for the rest is not known. In this sample the table shows about 140,000 clones, about 80% of which occur a single time. Roughly 9% of the sample lies in the top ten. Source material: peripheral blood. The receptors were gathered from a woman older than 75 in a cohort sampled during active or convalescent COVID-19.

This chain joins TRBV2 and TRBJ2-7; 9 nucleotides agree with TRBD1. Trimming at V came to 7 bases and at J to 1 base, leaving 5 bases not matched to a gene. The CDR3 is 14 residues long. Germline CDR1 and CDR2: SNHLY and FYNNEI. The CDR3 loop is CASNRDRASYEQYF. The CDR3 nucleotides read TGTGCCAGCAACCGGGACAGGGCATCCTACGAGCAGTACTTC.

The chain recombines TRBV7-2 with TRBJ2-2, with 11 nucleotides matching TRBD1. Germline trimming cut 5 bases from V and 7 bases from J; bases unmatched to any gene: 6. The CDR3 is made up of 15 amino acids. Germline V gene data show CDR1 as SGHTA and CDR2 as FQGNSA. This chain's CDR3 is CASSPGQGASGELFF. CDR3 in DNA: TGTGCCAGCAGCCCTGGACAGGGGGCGAGCGGGGAGCTGTTTTTT.

The genes are TRBV6-5 and TRBJ2-5; D is perhaps TRBD1 (6 bases). Trimming cost V 6 bases and J 5 bases, with 16 bases left between them. Germline values: CDR1 MNHEY, CDR2 SVGAGI. This CDR3 has 14 amino acids. In DNA form, the CDR3 reads TGTGCCAGCAGCCAACAGGGTTTCGGGGAGACCCAGTACTTC. This translates into CASSQQGFGETQYF.

The J gene is TRBJ1-2, the V gene TRBV7-9; tentative D call: TRBD1 (6 bases). The germline V gene has CDR1 SEHNR and CDR2 FQNEAQ (reference sequence). The CDR3 runs 16 residues. Trimming cost V 5 bases and J 0 bases, with 16 bases left between them. The CDR3 coding sequence is TGTGCCAGCAGCGCAACCGGACAGCGACCTAACTATGGCTACACCTTC. Its protein is CASSATGQRPNYGYTF.

This chain links TRBV2 with TRBJ2-3; weak D call: TRBD2 (6 bases). CDR3 length: 17 amino acids. With 0 bases removed from V and 3 bases from J, the gap between germline ends came to 16 bases. The germline CDR1 and CDR2 sequences are SNHLY and FYNNEI. CDR3 sequence: CASSEARRGLQTDTQYF. CDR3 sequence (DNA): TGTGCCAGCAGTGAAGCGAGGAGGGGACTTCAAACAGATACGCAGTATTTT.